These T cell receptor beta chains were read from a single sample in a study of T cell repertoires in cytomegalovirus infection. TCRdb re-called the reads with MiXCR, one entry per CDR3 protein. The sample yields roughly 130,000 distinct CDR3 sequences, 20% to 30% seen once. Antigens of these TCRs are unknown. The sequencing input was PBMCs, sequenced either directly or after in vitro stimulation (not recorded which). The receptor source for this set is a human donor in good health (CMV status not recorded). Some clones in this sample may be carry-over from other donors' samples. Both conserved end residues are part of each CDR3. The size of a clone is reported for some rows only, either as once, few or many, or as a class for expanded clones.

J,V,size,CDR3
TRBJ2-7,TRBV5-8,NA,CASSRRQAYEQYF
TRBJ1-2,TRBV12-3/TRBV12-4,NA,CASSVQVGGTYGYTF
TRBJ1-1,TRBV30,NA,CAWSQGPSGAFF
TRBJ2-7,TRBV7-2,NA,CASRSGLGDSYEQYF
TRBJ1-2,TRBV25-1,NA,CASSRDGNYGYTF
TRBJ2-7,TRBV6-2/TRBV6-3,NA,CASTAGTSGKIEQYF
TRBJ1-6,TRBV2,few,CASSDSSPLHF
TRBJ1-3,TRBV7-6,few,CASSSLRTGGSGNTIYF
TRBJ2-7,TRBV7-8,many,CASSHLGTLGEQYF
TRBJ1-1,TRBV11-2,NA,CASSFPGSANTEAFF
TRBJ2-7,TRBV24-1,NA,CATSDSRGSGTSGTPYEQYF
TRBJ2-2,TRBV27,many,CASSFFGTRIGDTGELFF
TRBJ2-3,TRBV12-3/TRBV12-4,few,CASRPRRESTDTQYF
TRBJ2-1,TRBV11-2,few,CASSSSSGRAKDEQFF
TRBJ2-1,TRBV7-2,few,CASSETLSSPTYNEQFF
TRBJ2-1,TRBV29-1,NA,CSVAQSSSYNEQFF
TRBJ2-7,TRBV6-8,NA,CASSYSGRTYEQYF
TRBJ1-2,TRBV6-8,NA,CASRPTTDRAPYGYTF
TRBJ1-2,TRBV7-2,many,CASSLELVGGYTF
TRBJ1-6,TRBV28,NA,CASSFGFSSYNSPLHF
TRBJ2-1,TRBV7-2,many,CASSLEGLSYNEQFF
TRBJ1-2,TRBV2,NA,CASSPLLLDSGYTF
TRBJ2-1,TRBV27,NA,CASTLRGSGYNEQFF
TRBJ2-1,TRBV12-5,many,CASGPGQPYNEQFF
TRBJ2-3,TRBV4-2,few,CASSPGKADTQYF
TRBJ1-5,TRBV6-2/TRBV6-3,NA,CASSTLGQHQPQHF
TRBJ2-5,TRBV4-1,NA,CASSQVSPETQYF
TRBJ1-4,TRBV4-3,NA,CASSQFTPRPATNEKLFF
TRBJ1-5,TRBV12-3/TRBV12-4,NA,CASSWGQWEPQHF
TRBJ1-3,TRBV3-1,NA,CASSQETIKGNTIYF
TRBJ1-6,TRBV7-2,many,CASSSGSNNSPLHF
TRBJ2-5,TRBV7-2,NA,CASSLGFGGLAGERETQYF
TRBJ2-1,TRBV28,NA,CASSYLSGQGGEQFF
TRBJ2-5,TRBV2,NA,CASSVRDSQETQYF
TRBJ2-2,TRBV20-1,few,CSARVAGGRRELFF
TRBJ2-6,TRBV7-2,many,CASSLPGLADSGANVLTF
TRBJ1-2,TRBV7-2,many,CASSTQGALGYTF
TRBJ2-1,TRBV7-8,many,CASSLERAASYNEQFF
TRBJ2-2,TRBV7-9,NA,CASIGSGELFF
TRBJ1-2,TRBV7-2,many,CASSFSTGPNYGYTF
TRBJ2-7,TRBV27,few,CASSYTGSVNEQYF
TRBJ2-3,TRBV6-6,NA,CASNFGQVGDTQYF
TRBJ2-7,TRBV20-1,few,CSASPGLAETYEQYF
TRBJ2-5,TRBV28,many,CASSLEIAGGETQYF
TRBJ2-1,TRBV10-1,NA,CASSELVGLDIDEQFF
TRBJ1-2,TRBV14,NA,CASSQVGTSGYTF
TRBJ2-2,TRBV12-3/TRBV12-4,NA,CASSFGLAGDTGELFF
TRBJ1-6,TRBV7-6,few,CASSLRGEGGPLHF
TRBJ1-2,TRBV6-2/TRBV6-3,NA,CASSYPAGDNYGYTF
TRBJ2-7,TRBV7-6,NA,CASTSDSSSYEQYF
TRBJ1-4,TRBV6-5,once,CASSPGTGDEKLFF
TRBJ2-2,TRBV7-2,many,CASRPLAGGPAGELFF
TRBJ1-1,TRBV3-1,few,CASSQDLPNTEAFF
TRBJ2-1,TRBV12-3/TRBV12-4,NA,CASSFEREQFF
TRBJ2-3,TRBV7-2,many,CASSSFSDTQYF
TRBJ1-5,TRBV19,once,CASSQQGASNQPQHF
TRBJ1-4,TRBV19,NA,CASQPGQGEKLFF
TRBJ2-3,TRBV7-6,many,CASSLYTSGTGDTQYF
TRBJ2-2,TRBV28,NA,CAMQQTGPPGELFF
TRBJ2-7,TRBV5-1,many,CASSRGLAVTYEQYF